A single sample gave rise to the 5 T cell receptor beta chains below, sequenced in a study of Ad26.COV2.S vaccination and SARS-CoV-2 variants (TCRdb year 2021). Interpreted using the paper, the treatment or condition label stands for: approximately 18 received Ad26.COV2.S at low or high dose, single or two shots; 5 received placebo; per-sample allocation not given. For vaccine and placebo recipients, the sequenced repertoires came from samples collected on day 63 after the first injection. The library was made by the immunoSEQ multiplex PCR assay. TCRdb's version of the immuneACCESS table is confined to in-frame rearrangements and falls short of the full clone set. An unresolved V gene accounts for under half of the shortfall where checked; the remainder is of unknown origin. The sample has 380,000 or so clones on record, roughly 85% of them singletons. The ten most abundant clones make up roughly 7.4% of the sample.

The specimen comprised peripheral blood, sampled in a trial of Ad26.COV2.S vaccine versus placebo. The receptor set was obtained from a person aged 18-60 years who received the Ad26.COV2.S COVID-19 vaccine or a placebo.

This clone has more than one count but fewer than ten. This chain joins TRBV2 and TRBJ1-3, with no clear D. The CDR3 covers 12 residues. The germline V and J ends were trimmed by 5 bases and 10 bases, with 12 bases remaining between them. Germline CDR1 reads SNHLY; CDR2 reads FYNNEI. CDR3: CASSKGFSTIYF. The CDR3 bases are TGTGCCAGCAGTAAAGGGTTTAGTACCATATATTTT.

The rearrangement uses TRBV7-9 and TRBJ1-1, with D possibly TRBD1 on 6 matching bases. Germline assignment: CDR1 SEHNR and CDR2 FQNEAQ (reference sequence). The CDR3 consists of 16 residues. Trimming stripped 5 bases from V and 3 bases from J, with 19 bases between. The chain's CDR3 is CASSTPRGRGDTEAFF. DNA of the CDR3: TGTGCCAGCAGCACCCCACGCGGCAGGGGAGACACTGAAGCTTTCTTT.

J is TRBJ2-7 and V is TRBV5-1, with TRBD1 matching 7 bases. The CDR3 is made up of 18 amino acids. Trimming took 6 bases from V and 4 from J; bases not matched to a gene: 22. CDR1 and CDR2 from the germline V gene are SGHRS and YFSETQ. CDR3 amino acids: CASKLGGLVRQGKYEQYF. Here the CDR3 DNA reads TGCGCCAGCAAGCTTGGAGGTTTGGTTCGACAGGGAAAATACGAGCAGTACTTC.

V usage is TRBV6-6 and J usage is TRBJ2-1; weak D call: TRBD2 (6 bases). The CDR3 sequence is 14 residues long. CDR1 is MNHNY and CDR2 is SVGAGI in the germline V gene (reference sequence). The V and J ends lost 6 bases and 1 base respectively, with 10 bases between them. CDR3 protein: CASSPRGSYNEQFF. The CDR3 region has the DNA TGTGCCAGCAGCCCACGGGGGTCCTACAATGAGCAGTTCTTC.

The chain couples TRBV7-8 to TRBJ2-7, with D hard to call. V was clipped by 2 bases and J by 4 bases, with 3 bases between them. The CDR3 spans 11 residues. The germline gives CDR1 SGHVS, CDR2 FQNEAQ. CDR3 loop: CASSLMYEQYF. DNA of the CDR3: TGTGCCAGCAGCTTAATGTACGAGCAGTACTTC.